This TCR beta chain is drawn from a study of blood T cell repertoires in COVID-19. Repertoires were generated with immunoSEQ multiplex PCR, while TCRdb's copy carries only in-frame clones and drops some. Seen here are some 230,000 clones, roughly four fifths observed once, and the top ten hold under 8.5%. The CDR3 is made up of 15 amino acids. The V end was cut by 1 base, the J end by 4 bases, with 13 bases between. CDR1 and CDR2 from the germline V gene are MGHRA and YSYEKL. V gene TRBV4-1 combines with J gene TRBJ1-1; D gene unclear. The sequence derives from an elderly woman with COVID-19, enrolled during active disease. The sequencing sample was made of peripheral blood. The CDR3 here is CASSQVRAWGTEAFF. DNA for the CDR3: TGCGCCAGCAGCCAAGTGAGGGCATGGGGCACTGAAGCTTTCTTT.